The T cell receptor (beta chain) under discussion was sequenced for a study of blood T cell repertoires in COVID-19. Looking at the study overall: Collection of acute and convalescent COVID-19 samples took place in the United States, Italy and Spain.

Participants came from about two dozen US areas, aged about 18 to 95 years. Assignment of participants to cohorts was predicated upon participant-reported clinical history. Either two negative PCRs, clearance, or symptom resolution qualified Cohort 3 donors as recovered. TCRdb's table, derived via immunoSEQ multiplex PCR, lists solely in-frame clones and lacks some. The sample has about 260,000 clones, roughly 90% seen once. This clonotype originated in a woman aged 50 to 60 who had recovered from COVID-19. Sequences were obtained from PBMCs or T cells enriched from blood (not recorded which).

CDR3 DNA sequence: TGTGCCAGCAGTTTATCTCGGAATGAAAAACTGTTTTTT. It yields the protein CASSLSRNEKLFF. The chain is built from TRBV28 and TRBJ1-4; D gene ambiguous. This CDR3 contains 13 residues. V lost 1 base to trimming and J lost 5 bases, with 5 bases between them. CDR1 is MDHEN and CDR2 is SYDVKM in the germline V gene.